Listed below are T cell receptor beta chains from one sample, sequenced in a study of monozygotic twins with inflammatory bowel disease. With the 5' RACE reads reprocessed, TCRdb shows one record per CDR3 protein and no DNA. Recorded for this sample: approximately 420,000 distinct CDR3 sequences. Sequenced material: blood. All receptors derive from a human donor with ulcerative colitis or Crohn's disease, or a healthy co-twin of an affected twin (not recorded which). CDR3s include the opening cysteine and the closing phenylalanine or tryptophan.

TRBJ2-7 TRBV7-9 CASSSPGERAYEQYF
TRBJ2-3 TRBV18 CASSRGTSGTDTQYF
TRBJ1-1 TRBV20-1 CSASGQSEAFF
TRBJ1-3 TRBV7-2 CASSLMRVGASGNTIYF
TRBJ2-3 TRBV24-1 CATAGTDTQYF
TRBJ2-5 TRBV9 CASSVAGGLRETQYF
TRBJ2-7 TRBV14 CASSQGPNYEQYF
TRBJ1-5 TRBV7-2 CASSSDPSQPQHF
TRBJ2-7 TRBV6-2/TRBV6-3 CATKWTDPSEQYF
TRBJ2-1 TRBV9 CASSETGYNEQFF
TRBJ2-1 TRBV7-9 CAIRDLAYNEQFF
TRBJ2-5 TRBV5-4 CASSLVTGQETQYF
TRBJ1-1 TRBV18 CASSLAGWTTEAFF
TRBJ2-7 TRBV5-1 CASSLEGAGQSYEQYF
TRBJ2-5 TRBV5-6 CASSRPGGEKAQYF
TRBJ1-2 TRBV5-4 CASSPAQGASGYTF
TRBJ2-1 TRBV25-1 CASSEMGSILGNEQFF
TRBJ2-7 TRBV27 CASSYQQVPPYEQYF
TRBJ2-1 TRBV28 CATSTSGRGGPYNEQFF
TRBJ2-5 TRBV27 CASSTPGTRTQYF
TRBJ2-1 TRBV19 CASSVPGLAGREHNEQFF
TRBJ2-2 TRBV4-3 CASSQDLVLSNTGELFF